This is a list of T cell receptor beta chains from one sample in a study of neurological immune-mediated disorders. Each CDR3 protein is one row after TCRdb ran MiXCR on the 5' RACE reads. The sample has tens of thousands of distinct CDR3 sequences; roughly 13% are singletons. The sequencing sample was made of PBMCs. Receptors were obtained from a woman in her 50s with HTLV-1-associated myelopathy (HAM/TSP). The CDR3 runs from the conserved cysteine through the conserved F or W. The D gene is left open where the match is weak. Clone size is given for some rows only: seen once, a few or many times, or a class if the clone is expanded.

abundance	v_gene	j_gene	d_gene	CDR3aa	CDR3nt
many	TRBV9	TRBJ2-1	NA	CASSIQGLLNEQFF	TGTGCCAGCAGCATTCAAGGACTGCTCAATGAGCAGTTCTTC
many	TRBV20-1	TRBJ1-4	TRBD1	CSARGGQGALSEKLFF	TGCAGTGCTAGAGGGGGGCAGGGGGCCCTGAGCGAAAAACTGTTTTTT
many	TRBV5-1	TRBJ1-4	TRBD1	CASSLQGDTNEKLFF	TGCGCCAGCAGCCTGCAGGGGGACACTAATGAAAAACTGTTTTTT
NA	TRBV7-2	TRBJ2-3	NA	CASSLQLGSDKQYF	TGTGCCAGCAGCTTGCAACTAGGCTCAGATAAGCAGTATTTT
many	TRBV6-2/TRBV6-3	TRBJ2-7	NA	CASRLTASSYEQYF	TGTGCCAGCAGACTGACGGCTAGCTCCTACGAGCAGTACTTC
many	TRBV10-3	TRBJ2-3	NA	CAISNGGLSTDTQYF	TGTGCCATCTCCAACGGCGGGCTCAGCACAGATACGCAGTATTTT
many	TRBV6-5	TRBJ1-1	TRBD1	CASSQRQGARTEAFF	TGTGCCAGCAGCCAAAGACAGGGGGCGCGGACTGAAGCTTTCTTT
many	TRBV27	TRBJ2-5	NA	CASSFSRSETQYF	TGTGCCAGCAGTTTTTCCCGTTCCGAGACCCAGTACTTC
many	TRBV2	TRBJ2-6	TRBD1	CASTRATGNAPGANVLTF	TGTGCCAGCACGAGGGCGACAGGGAACGCCCCTGGGGCCAACGTCCTGACTTTC
few	TRBV14	TRBJ2-5	NA	CASSPWTGREAQYF	TGTGCCAGCAGCCCGTGGACTGGCCGCGAGGCCCAGTACTTC
many	TRBV6-2/TRBV6-3	TRBJ2-1	NA	CASSYFLGQFF	TGTGCCAGCAGTTATTTCTTGGGCCAGTTCTTC
many	TRBV12-3/TRBV12-4	TRBJ2-4	NA	CASSFGGNIQYF	TGTGCCAGCAGTTTTGGGGGAAACATTCAGTACTTC
many	TRBV7-2	TRBJ2-3	NA	CASSLGGGFTDTQYF	TGTGCCAGCAGCTTAGGGGGGGGCTTCACAGATACGCAGTATTTT
many	TRBV21-1	TRBJ2-3	NA	CASRKRGPRPDTQYF	TGTGCCAGCAGAAAGAGAGGACCGCGACCCGATACGCAGTATTTT
many	TRBV9	TRBJ2-3	NA	CASSVASGTDTQYF	TGTGCCAGCAGCGTAGCTAGCGGCACAGATACGCAGTATTTT
many	TRBV10-1	TRBJ2-2	TRBD2	CASRGDTSLAGLNTGELFF	TGCGCCAGCAGAGGGGACACTTCACTAGCGGGGCTTAACACCGGGGAGCTGTTTTTT
NA	TRBV28	TRBJ2-7	NA	CASSRYRVPVYEQYF	TGTGCCAGCAGCCGTTACAGGGTCCCCGTCTACGAGCAGTACTTC
many	TRBV4-2	TRBJ1-1	TRBD1	CASSQATGEQAFF	TGTGCCAGCAGCCAAGCCACAGGGGAGCAAGCTTTCTTT
many	TRBV3-1	TRBJ2-3	TRBD2	CASSHGRAARTDTQYF	TGTGCCAGCAGCCATGGGAGGGCCGCTCGCACAGATACGCAGTATTTT
NA	TRBV27	TRBJ2-1	TRBD1	CAIRKPGQWLNEQFF	TGTGCCATCAGAAAACCGGGACAGTGGCTGAATGAGCAGTTCTTC
many	TRBV12-3/TRBV12-4	TRBJ2-3	NA	CASSPSGALADTQYF	TGTGCCAGCAGTCCCTCAGGGGCCCTAGCAGATACGCAGTATTTT
NA	TRBV29-1	TRBJ2-3	NA	CSVEQTTARGSDTQYF	TGCAGCGTTGAACAGACTACCGCCCGTGGATCAGATACGCAGTATTTT
few	TRBV5-1	TRBJ2-3	NA	CASRLEDHTDTQYF	TGCGCCAGCCGGTTGGAGGACCACACAGATACGCAGTATTTT
many	TRBV12-3/TRBV12-4	TRBJ1-2	NA	CASSLWSSVEDGYTF	TGTGCCAGCAGTTTATGGTCTTCGGTAGAGGATGGCTACACCTTC
NA	TRBV12-3/TRBV12-4	TRBJ2-1	TRBD1	CATTEATPRTGNNEQFF	TGTGCCACCACCGAAGCCACCCCGAGGACAGGCAACAATGAGCAGTTCTTC
many	TRBV7-2	TRBJ1-2	TRBD1	CASSLADRAGGYTF	TGTGCCAGCAGCTTAGCGGACAGGGCGGGGGGCTACACCTTC
many	TRBV2	TRBJ1-2	NA	CASMSAIYYGYTF	TGTGCCAGCATGTCGGCCATTTACTATGGCTACACCTTC
many	TRBV7-2	TRBJ1-6	NA	CASSSLANYNSPLHF	TGTGCCAGCAGCTCGCTGGCCAACTATAATTCACCCCTCCACTTT
many	TRBV12-3/TRBV12-4	TRBJ1-5	NA	CASSLSTDNQPQHF	TGTGCCAGCAGTTTATCGACAGACAATCAGCCCCAGCATTTT
NA	TRBV18	TRBJ1-3	TRBD1	CASSPQGEPGNTIYF	TGTGCCAGCTCACCGCAGGGGGAACCTGGAAACACCATATATTTT
many	TRBV5-1	TRBJ2-7	NA	CASSPRTASLNYEQYF	TGCGCCAGCAGCCCTCGGACAGCCTCACTAAATTACGAGCAGTACTTC
many	TRBV6-5	TRBJ2-2	NA	CASSQSPFANTGELFF	TGTGCCAGCAGTCAGTCTCCATTCGCGAACACCGGGGAGCTGTTTTTT
many	TRBV6-2/TRBV6-3	TRBJ2-1	NA	CASKGGLYNEQFF	TGTGCCAGCAAGGGGGGACTCTACAATGAGCAGTTCTTC
NA	TRBV6-6	TRBJ2-7	NA	CASVEGRGDPYEQYF	TGTGCCAGCGTGGAGGGTAGGGGAGATCCCTACGAGCAGTACTTC
many	TRBV7-2	TRBJ2-5	NA	CASSLADRLGTQYF	TGTGCCAGCAGCTTAGCGGACCGCCTCGGGACCCAGTACTTC
many	TRBV24-1	TRBJ2-5	NA	CATSDYETQYF	TGTGCCACCAGTGATTATGAGACCCAGTACTTC